The next 16 T cell receptor beta chains were all read from a single sample in a study of vaccination and CD4 T cells after COVID-19. Cultured CD4+ T cell DNA was sequenced using the Oncomine TCR Beta short-read assay. From the PCR reads, TCRdb called clonotypes with MiXCR, one entry per CDR3 protein. The sample has roughly 20,000 distinct CDR3 sequences; approximately 28% are singletons. The antigens these receptors bind are not known. Specified treatment: roughly 11-day PBMC culture with coronavirus spike peptide pools or control peptides (ViraFEST assay). Material: cultured CD4+ T cells from blood. These receptors came from a human donor with COVID-19.

V is TRBV20-1 and J is TRBJ2-5; D may be TRBD2 (6 bases). The CDR3 runs to 12 residues. V gave up 3 bases and J gave up 9 bases, with 14 bases separating them. CDR1 and CDR2 (germline): DFQATT, SNEGSKA (reference sequence). CDR3 protein: CSASPAGDAQYF. The CDR3 coding sequence is TGCAGTGCTAGTCCAGCGGGTGACGCCCAGTACTTC.

V gene TRBV9 combines with J gene TRBJ1-3; D perhaps matches TRBD1 (5 bases). Looked up from germline, CDR1 is SGDLS and CDR2 is YYNGEE. Trimming pared 3 bases from V and 1 base from J, leaving 14 bases between. CDR3 length: 16 amino acids. CDR3 nucleotide sequence: TGTGCCAGCAGCGGTGGACGGGGGGGTTCTGGAAACACCATATATTTT. It is translated as CASSGGRGGSGNTIYF.

This clonotype was seen more than once but under ten times. The chain is built from TRBV6-1 and TRBJ1-5, with D possibly being TRBD1 (6 bases). The germline V gene encodes CDR1 MNHNS and CDR2 SASEGT. Trimming took off 3 bases at V and 0 bases at J, with 15 bases between the two ends. CDR3 length: 17 residues. CDR3 DNA sequence: TGTGCCAGCAGTGATTTTTCGGGGGGCCTTAGCAATCAGCCCCAGCATTTT. This translates into CASSDFSGGLSNQPQHF.

V usage is TRBV28 and J usage is TRBJ2-2; D call uncertain. The CDR3 is 11 amino acids. The V end was cut by 5 bases, the J end by 6 bases, with 4 bases between. Germline V lookup: CDR1 MDHEN, CDR2 SYDVKM. The CDR3 reads CASSLAGELFF. The CDR3 DNA reads as TGTGCCAGCAGTCTGGCCGGGGAGCTGTTTTTT.

This clonotype was counted only a few times. This chain connects TRBV11-3 to TRBJ2-7; perhaps TRBD2 as D (5 bases). Between the trimmed V and J ends, which lost 4 bases and 7 bases, there was a span of 20 bases. Germline V gene sequence: CDR1 SGHNT, CDR2 YENEEA. The CDR3 loop spans 15 amino acids. The CDR3 sequence: CASSSLDLTRREQYF. CDR3 nucleotides: TGTGCCAGCAGCTCCTTAGATCTAACCCGGAGGGAGCAGTACTTC.

By share, this clonotype counts as medium-sized (0.01 to 0.1%). The genes are TRBV6-5 and TRBJ1-1, with D perhaps matching TRBD1 (6 bases). V gave up 0 bases and J gave up 4 bases, with 18 bases separating them. The CDR3 sequence is 17 residues long. Looked up from germline, CDR1 is MNHEY and CDR2 is SVGAGI. CDR3 coding DNA: TGTGCCAGCAGTTACTCGAGGGGGGGCTCATTGAGCACTGAAGCTTTCTTT. Protein product: CASSYSRGGSLSTEAFF.

This clonotype turned up a few times. V and J are TRBV6-2 or TRBV6-3 and TRBJ1-6, with 12 bases matching TRBD1. Trimming removed 4 bases from V and 16 bases from J; junction bases left unmatched: 11. The CDR3 is 15 amino acids. Germline assignment: CDR1 MNHEY and CDR2 SVGEGT. The DNA for the CDR3 is TGTGCCAGCAGTTTCGCCGGGACAGGGGGCATAGGGCTCCACTTT. This sequence encodes CASSFAGTGGIGLHF.

The rearrangement joins TRBV6-5 to TRBJ2-3; D may be TRBD1 or TRBD2 (5 bases each). The CDR3 is made up of 17 amino acids. V lost 3 bases to trimming and J lost 2 bases, with 18 bases between them. Germline-derived CDR1 and CDR2 are MNHEY and SVGAGI. The CDR3 DNA reads as TGTGCCAGCAGTTATAGGCCGAAGGCAGGGACCACAGATACGCAGTATTTT. Protein product: CASSYRPKAGTTDTQYF.

This chain uses TRBV7-6 with TRBJ1-4; D uncertain. This CDR3 is 14 amino acids long. Germline V gives CDR1 SGHVS, CDR2 FNYEAQ. V was shortened by 1 base and J by 5 bases, with 8 bases between the two germline ends. Written as DNA, the CDR3 is TGTGCCAGCAGCTTAGGGTCCGGGAATGAAAAACTGTTTTTT. Its protein is CASSLGSGNEKLFF.

This sequence joins TRBV6-2 or TRBV6-3 and TRBJ2-4; 8 nucleotides match TRBD1. Per the germline V gene, CDR1 is MNHEY and CDR2 is SVGEGT. The CDR3 contains 15 residues. With V trimmed by 6 bases and J by 3 bases, 7 bases remained unmatched. Written as DNA, the CDR3 is TGTGCCAGCAGATTTCGAACAGGGGGCAAAAACATTCAGTACTTC. Amino acids: CASRFRTGGKNIQYF.

V and J are TRBV11-3 and TRBJ2-5, with 8 bases matching TRBD1. The V and J ends lost 5 bases and 4 bases, in that order; junction bases with no gene match: 21. The CDR3 has 19 residues. CDR1 SGHNT and CDR2 YENEEA come from the germline V gene. Here the CDR3 reads CASSERGTGEPPGRETQYF. CDR3 nucleotide sequence: TGTGCCAGCAGCGAAAGGGGGACAGGAGAGCCCCCGGGCCGAGAGACCCAGTACTTC.

The V gene is TRBV5-1, the J gene TRBJ1-4; unclear D gene. Germline V CDR1 and CDR2: SGHRS, YFSETQ. This CDR3 contains 13 residues. Trimming shortened V by 0 bases and J by 7 bases, and 7 bases separated the two germline ends. DNA for the CDR3: TGCGCCAGCAGCTTGGGCAGAGGTGAAAAACTGTTTTTT. This gives the protein CASSLGRGEKLFF.

This chain uses TRBV20-1 with TRBJ2-3; 11 nucleotides align to TRBD2. Germline values: CDR1 DFQATT, CDR2 SNEGSKA (reference sequence). The V and J ends lost 7 bases and 7 bases, in that order; junction bases with no gene match: 7. The CDR3 is 13 amino acids. DNA of the CDR3: TGCAGTGGGGTAGCGGGGGGGGAATATACGCAGTATTTT. Its protein is CSGVAGGEYTQYF.

This clonotype was observed a handful of times. The J gene is TRBJ1-5, the V gene TRBV27; D might be TRBD1 (5 bases). This CDR3 has 13 residues. Germline V gene sequence: CDR1 MNHEY, CDR2 SMNVEV (reference sequence). Trimming removed 6 bases from V and 4 bases from J, with 10 bases in between. The CDR3 region is CASSPDRNQPQHF. The CDR3 DNA reads TGTGCCAGCAGCCCCGACAGAAATCAGCCCCAGCATTTT.

The chain has TRBV28 and TRBJ2-5; D is undetermined. Deletions cut 3 bases from V and 0 bases from J, with 8 bases between. Germline lookup yields CDR1 MDHEN and CDR2 SYDVKM. There are 14 residues in the CDR3. The CDR3 DNA reads TGTGCCAGCAGTTTTGGGATGTACCAAGAGACCCAGTACTTC. Protein product: CASSFGMYQETQYF.

The chain combines TRBV7-2 with TRBJ2-3; D ambiguous. Trimming removed 1 base at V and 2 bases at J, with 13 bases between. CDR3 length: 16 amino acids. Germline assignment: CDR1 SGHTA and CDR2 FQGNSA. The CDR3 DNA follows: TGTGCCAGCAGCTTAGATCGCGCGCCCCACACAGATACGCAGTATTTT. Translation gives CASSLDRAPHTDTQYF.